The T cell receptor (beta chain) under discussion was sequenced for a study of blood T cell repertoires in COVID-19. Study in general: Samples came from the United States, Italy and Spain, spanning acute and convalescent COVID-19. The cDNA or gDNA used as material had been derived from T cells, B-cell-depleted T cells, or PBMCs.

In the original workflow: Estimated nucleated cell counts came from reference gene primer amplification. Profiled with immunoSEQ multiplex PCR; TCRdb holds only in-frame clones, not every one. V, J and clone size derive from that table, while D and trimming were established from the DNA sequence. Of more than 150,000 clones listed, around four fifths were seen once; the top ten hold around 6.5%. The trim removed 1 base at V and 0 bases at J, leaving 9 bases unmatched. CDR3 length equals 20 residues. From germline, CDR1 is SGHRS and CDR2 YFSETQ. This clonotype was obtained from a woman between 35 and 50 years old with acute or convalescent COVID-19. Sequences were obtained from peripheral blood. The chain couples TRBV5-1 to TRBJ2-1, with TRBD2 matching over 14 bases. In nucleotides, the CDR3 is TGCGCCAGCAGCTTGCGACTAGCGGGAGGGTTAGGGAGCTCCTACAATGAGCAGTTCTTC. As protein: CASSLRLAGGLGSSYNEQFF.